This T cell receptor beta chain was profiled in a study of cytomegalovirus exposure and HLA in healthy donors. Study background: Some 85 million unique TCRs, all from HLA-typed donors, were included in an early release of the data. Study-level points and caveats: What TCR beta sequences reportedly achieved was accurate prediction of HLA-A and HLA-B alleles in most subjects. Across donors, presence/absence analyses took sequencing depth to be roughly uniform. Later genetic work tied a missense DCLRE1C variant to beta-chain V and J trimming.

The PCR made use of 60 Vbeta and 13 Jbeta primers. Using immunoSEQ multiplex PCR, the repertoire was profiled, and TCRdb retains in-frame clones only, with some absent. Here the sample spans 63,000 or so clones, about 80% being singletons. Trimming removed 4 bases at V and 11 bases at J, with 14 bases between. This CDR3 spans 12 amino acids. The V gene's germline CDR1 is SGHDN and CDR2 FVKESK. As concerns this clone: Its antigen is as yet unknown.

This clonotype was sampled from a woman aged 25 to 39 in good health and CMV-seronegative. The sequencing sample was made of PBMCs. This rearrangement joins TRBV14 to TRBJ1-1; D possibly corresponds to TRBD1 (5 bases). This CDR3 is CASSRQGLSAFF. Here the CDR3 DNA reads TGTGCCAGCAGCCGTCAGGGTTTAAGCGCTTTCTTT.